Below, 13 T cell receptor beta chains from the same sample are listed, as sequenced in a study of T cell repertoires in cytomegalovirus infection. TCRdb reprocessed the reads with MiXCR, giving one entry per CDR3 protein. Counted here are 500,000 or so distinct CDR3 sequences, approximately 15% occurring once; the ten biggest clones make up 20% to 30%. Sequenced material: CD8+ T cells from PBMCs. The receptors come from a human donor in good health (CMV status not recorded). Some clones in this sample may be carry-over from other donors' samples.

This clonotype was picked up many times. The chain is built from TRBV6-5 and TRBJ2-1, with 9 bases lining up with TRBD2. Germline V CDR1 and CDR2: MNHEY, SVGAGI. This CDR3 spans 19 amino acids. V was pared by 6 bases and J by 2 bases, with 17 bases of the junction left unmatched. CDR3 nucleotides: TGTGCCAGCAGGGCCGGGACTAGCTTTTTCACGGGGCCCTACAATGAGCAGTTCTTC. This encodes CASRAGTSFFTGPYNEQFF.

Here the CDR3 DNA reads TGTGCCAGCAGCGTAGGACAGCTGAGCTCCTACGAGCAGTACTTC. Its protein product is CASSVGQLSSYEQYF. The V call is TRBV9, the J call TRBJ2-7; D is possibly TRBD1 (5 bases). The length of the CDR3 is 15 residues. V shed 0 bases and J shed 0 bases, with 10 bases lying between them. The germline V gene encodes CDR1 SGDLS and CDR2 YYNGEE. Drawing the rest from reference TRBV9 and TRBJ2-7, the complete variable domain is DSGVTQTPKHLITATGQRVTLRCSPRSGDLSVYWYQQSLDQGLQFLIQYYNGEERAKGNILERFSAQQFPDLHSELNLSSLELGDSALYFCASSVGQLSSYEQYFGPGTRLTVT.

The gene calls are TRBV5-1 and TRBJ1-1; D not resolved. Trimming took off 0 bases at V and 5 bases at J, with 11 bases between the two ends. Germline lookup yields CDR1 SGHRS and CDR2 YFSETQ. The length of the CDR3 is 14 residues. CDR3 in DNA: TGCGCCAGCAGCTTGGCCAGTGGGGAGACTGAAGCTTTCTTT. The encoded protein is CASSLASGETEAFF.

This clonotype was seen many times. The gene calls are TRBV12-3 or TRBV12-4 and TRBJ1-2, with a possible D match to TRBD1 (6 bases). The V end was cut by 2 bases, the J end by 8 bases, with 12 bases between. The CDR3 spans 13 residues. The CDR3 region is CASSLIGGRGYTF. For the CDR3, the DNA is TGTGCCAGCAGTTTAATCGGGGGCCGGGGCTACACCTTC.

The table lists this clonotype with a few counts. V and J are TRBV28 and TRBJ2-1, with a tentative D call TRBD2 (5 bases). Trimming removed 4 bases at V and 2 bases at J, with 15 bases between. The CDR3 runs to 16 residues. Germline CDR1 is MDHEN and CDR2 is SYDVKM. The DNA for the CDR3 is TGTGCCAGCAGTTCCCCCGGGGAAGGGACCTACAATGAGCAGTTCTTC. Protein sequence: CASSSPGEGTYNEQFF.

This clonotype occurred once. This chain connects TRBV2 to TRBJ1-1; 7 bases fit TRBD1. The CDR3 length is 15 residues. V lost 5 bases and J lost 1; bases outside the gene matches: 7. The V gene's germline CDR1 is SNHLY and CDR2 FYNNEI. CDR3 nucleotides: TGTGCCAGCAGTCGAGGACAGGAAGCGAACACTGAAGCTTTCTTT. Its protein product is CASSRGQEANTEAFF.

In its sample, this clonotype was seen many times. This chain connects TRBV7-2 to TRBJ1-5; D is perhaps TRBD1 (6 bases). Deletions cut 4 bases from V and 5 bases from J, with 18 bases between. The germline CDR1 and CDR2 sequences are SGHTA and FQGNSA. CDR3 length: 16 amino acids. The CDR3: CASSSLYYDRHQPQHF. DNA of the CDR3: TGTGCCAGCAGCTCCCTATATTACGACAGGCATCAGCCCCAGCATTTT.

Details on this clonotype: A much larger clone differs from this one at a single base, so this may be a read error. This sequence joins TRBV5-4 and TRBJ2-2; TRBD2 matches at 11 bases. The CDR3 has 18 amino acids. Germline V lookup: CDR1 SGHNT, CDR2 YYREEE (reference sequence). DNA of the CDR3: TGTGCCAGCAGCTTGGAACCGGGACTAGCGGCGAAAACCGGGGAGCTGTTTTTT. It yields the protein CASSLEPGLAAKTGELFF. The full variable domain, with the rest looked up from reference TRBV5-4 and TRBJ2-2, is ETGVTQSPTHLIKTRGQQVTLRCSSQSGHNTVSWYQQALGQGPQFIFQYYREEENGRGNFPPRFSGLQFPNYSSELNVNALELDDSALYLCASSLEPGLAAKTGELFFGEGSRLTVL.

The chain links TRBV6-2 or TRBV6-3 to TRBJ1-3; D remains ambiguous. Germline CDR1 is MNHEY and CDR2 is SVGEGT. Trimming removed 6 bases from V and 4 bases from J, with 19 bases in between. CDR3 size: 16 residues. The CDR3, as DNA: TGTGCCAGCAGGGAACCTCGGGCCTCAAGGGGAAACACCATATATTTT. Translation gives CASREPRASRGNTIYF.

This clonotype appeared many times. CDR3 nucleotides: TGTGCCAGCGGATGGTCGGTGAGGAACACTGAAGCTTTCTTT. Translated: CASGWSVRNTEAFF. This chain joins TRBV6-1 and TRBJ1-1; D gene uncertain. Germline-derived CDR1 and CDR2 are MNHNS and SASEGT. The CDR3 covers 14 residues. Trimming removed 8 bases from V and 1 base from J, with 14 bases in between.

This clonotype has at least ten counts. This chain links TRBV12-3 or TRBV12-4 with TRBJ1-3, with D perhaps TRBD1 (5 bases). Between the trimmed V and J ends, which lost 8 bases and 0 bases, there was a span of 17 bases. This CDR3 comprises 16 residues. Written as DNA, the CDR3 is TGTGCCAGCCTACTGGGGTGGGGCCACTCTGGAAACACCATATATTTT. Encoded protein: CASLLGWGHSGNTIYF.

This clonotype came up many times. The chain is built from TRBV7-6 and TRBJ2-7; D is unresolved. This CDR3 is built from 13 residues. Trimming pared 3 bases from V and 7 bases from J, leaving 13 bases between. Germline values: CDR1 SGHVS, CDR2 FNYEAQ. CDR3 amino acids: CASSLGPVREQYF. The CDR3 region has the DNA TGTGCCAGCAGCTTGGGCCCTGTTCGTGAGCAGTACTTC.

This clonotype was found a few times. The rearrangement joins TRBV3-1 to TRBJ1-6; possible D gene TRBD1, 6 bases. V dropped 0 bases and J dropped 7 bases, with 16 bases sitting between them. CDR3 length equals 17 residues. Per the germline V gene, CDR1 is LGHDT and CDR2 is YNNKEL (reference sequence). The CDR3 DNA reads TGTGCCAGCAGCCAAGATCGGGGCAGGGGAACCAATTCACCCCTCCACTTT. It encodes CASSQDRGRGTNSPLHF.